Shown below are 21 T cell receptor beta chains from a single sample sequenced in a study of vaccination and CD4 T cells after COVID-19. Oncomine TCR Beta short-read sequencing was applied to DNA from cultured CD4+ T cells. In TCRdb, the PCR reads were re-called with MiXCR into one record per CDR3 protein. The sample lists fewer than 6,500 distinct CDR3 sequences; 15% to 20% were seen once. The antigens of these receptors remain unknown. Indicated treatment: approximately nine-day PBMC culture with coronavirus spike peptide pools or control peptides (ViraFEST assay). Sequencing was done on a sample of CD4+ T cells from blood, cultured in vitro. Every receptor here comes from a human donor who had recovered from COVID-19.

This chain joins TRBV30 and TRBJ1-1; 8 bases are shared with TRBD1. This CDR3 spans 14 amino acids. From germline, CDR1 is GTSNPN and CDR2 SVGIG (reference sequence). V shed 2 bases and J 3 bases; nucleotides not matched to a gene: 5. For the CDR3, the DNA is TGTGCCTGGAGTACCGGACAGGGTTACACTGAAGCTTTCTTT. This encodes CAWSTGQGYTEAFF.

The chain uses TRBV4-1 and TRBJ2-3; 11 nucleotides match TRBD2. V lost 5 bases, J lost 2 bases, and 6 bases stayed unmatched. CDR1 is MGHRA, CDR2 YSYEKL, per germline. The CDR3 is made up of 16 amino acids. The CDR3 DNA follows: TGCGCCAGCAGCGCCAGACTAGCGGGGAACACAGATACGCAGTATTTT. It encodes CASSARLAGNTDTQYF.

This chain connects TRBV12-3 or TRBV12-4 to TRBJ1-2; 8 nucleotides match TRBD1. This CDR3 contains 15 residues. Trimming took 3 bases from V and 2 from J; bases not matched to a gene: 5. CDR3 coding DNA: TGTGCCAGCAGTTTCCCCACAGGGGGGAACTATGGCTACACCTTC. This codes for CASSFPTGGNYGYTF.

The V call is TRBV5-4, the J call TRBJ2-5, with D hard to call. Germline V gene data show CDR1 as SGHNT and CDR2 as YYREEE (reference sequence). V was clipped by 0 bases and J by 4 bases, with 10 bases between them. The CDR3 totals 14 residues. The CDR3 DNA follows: TGTGCCAGCAGCTTGGATGGTTATCGAGAGACCCAGTACTTC. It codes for CASSLDGYRETQYF. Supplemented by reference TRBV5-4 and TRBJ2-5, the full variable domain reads ETGVTQSPTHLIKTRGQQVTLRCSSQSGHNTVSWYQQALGQGPQFIFQYYREEENGRGNFPPRFSGLQFPNYSSELNVNALELDDSALYLCASSLDGYRETQYFGPGTRLLVL.

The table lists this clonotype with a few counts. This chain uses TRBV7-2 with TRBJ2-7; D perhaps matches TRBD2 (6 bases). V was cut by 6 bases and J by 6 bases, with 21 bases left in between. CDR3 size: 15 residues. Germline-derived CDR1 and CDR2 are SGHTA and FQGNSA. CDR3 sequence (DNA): TGTGCCAGCAGTGAAACCGGGACTGCGAGGGGCGAGCAGTACTTC. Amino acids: CASSETGTARGEQYF.

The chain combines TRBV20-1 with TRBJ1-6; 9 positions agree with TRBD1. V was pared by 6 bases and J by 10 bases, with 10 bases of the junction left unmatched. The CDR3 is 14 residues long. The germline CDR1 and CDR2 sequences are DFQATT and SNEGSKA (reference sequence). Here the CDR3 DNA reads TGCAGTGCCCGAGACGACAGGGGGGGCTCACCCCTCCACTTT. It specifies CSARDDRGGSPLHF.

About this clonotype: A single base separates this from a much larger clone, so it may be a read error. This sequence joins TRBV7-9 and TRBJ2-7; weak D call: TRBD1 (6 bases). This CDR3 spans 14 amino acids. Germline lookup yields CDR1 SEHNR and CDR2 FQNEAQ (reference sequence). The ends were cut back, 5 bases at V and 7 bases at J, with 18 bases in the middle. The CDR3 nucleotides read TGTGCCAGCAGCCCCCGGGACAAGGAATGGGAGCAGTACTTC. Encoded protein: CASSPRDKEWEQYF.

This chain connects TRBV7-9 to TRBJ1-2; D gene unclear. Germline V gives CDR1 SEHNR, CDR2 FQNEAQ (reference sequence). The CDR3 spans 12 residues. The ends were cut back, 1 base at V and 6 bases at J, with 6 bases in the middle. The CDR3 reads CASSLGADGYTF. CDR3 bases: TGTGCCAGCAGCTTAGGGGCGGATGGCTACACCTTC.

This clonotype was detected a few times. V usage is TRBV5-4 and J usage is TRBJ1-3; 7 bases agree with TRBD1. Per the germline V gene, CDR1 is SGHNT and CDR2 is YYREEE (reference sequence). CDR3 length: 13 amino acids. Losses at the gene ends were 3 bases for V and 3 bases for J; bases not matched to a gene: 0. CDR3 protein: CASSWTGGNTIYF. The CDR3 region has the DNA TGTGCCAGCAGCTGGACAGGTGGAAACACCATATATTTT.

CDR3 sequence: CASSYQQGAGYEQYF. CDR3 nucleotides: TGTGCCAGTAGCTACCAACAGGGAGCGGGCTACGAGCAGTACTTC. V usage is TRBV19 and J usage is TRBJ2-7; perhaps D is TRBD1 or TRBD2 (6 bases each). The CDR3 extends over 15 amino acids. V was cut by 6 bases and J by 3 bases, with 18 bases left in between. Germline V gene data show CDR1 as LNHDA and CDR2 as SQIVND (reference sequence).

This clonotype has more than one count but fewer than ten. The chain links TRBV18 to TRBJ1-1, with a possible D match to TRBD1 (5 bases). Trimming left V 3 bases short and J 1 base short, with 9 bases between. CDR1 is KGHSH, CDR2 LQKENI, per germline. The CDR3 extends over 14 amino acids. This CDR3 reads CASSPGGKNTEAFF. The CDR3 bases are TGTGCCAGCTCACCCGGGGGGAAGAACACTGAAGCTTTCTTT.

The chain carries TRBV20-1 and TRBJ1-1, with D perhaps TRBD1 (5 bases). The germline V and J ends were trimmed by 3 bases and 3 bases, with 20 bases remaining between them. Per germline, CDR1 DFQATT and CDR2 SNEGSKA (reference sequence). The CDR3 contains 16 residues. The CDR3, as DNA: TGCAGTGCTAGGGGGGGGAAAAGTGTGGGGGACACTGAAGCTTTCTTT. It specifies CSARGGKSVGDTEAFF.

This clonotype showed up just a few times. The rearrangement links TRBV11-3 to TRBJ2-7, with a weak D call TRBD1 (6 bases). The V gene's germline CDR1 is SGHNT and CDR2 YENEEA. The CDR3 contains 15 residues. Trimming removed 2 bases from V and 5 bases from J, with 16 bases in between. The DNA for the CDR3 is TGTGCCAGCAGCTTAAGAGGTCAGGGGAGAAACGAGCAGTACTTC. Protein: CASSLRGQGRNEQYF.

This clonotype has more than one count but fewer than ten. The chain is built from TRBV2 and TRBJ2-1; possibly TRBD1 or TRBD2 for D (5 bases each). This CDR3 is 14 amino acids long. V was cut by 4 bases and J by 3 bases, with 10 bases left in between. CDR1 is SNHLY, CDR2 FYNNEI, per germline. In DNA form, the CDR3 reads TGTGCCAGCAGTGGGGACGTAAGCTACAATGAGCAGTTCTTC. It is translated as CASSGDVSYNEQFF.

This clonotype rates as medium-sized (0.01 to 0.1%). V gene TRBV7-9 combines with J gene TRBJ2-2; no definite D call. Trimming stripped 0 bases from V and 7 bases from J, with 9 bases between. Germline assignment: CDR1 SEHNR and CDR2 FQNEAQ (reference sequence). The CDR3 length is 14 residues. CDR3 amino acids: CASSLAGGSGELFF. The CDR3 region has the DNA TGTGCCAGCAGCTTAGCAGGTGGAAGCGGGGAGCTGTTTTTT.

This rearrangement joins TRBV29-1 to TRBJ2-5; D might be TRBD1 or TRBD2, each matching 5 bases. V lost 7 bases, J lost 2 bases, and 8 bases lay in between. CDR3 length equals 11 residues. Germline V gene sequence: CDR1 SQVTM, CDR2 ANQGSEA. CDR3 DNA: TGCAGCGCTTGGGGGCAAGAGACCCAGTACTTC. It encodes CSAWGQETQYF.

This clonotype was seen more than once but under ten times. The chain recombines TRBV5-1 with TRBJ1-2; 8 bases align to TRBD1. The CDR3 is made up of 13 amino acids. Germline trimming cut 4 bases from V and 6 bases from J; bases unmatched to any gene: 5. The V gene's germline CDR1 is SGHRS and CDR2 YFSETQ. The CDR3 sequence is CASSMTGADGYTF. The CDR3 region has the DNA TGCGCCAGCAGCATGACAGGGGCGGATGGCTACACCTTC.

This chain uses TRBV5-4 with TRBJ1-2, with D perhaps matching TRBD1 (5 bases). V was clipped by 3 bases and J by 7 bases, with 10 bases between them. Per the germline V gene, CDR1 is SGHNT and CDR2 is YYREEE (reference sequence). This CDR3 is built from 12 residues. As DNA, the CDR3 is TGTGCCAGCAGCTCCGGGGGGTCTGGCTACACCTTC. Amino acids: CASSSGGSGYTF.

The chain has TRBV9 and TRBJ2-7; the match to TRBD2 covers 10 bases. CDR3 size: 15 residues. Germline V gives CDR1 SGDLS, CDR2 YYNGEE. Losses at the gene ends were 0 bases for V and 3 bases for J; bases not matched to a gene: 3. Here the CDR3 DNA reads TGTGCCAGCAGCGTAGGGCTAGCGGGGGACTACGAGCAGTACTTC. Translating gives CASSVGLAGDYEQYF.

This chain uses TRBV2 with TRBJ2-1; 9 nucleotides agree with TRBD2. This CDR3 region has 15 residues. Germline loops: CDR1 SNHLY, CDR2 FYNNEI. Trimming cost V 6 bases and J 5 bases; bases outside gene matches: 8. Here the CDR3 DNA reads TGTGCCAGCAGGGACTTAAAGCGGGAGGACAATGAGCAGTTCTTC. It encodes CASRDLKREDNEQFF.

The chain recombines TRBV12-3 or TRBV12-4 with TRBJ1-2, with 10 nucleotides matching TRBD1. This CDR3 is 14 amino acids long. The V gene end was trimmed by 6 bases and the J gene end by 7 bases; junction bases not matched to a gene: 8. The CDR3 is CASSPRQGAGGYTF. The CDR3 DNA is TGTGCCAGCAGCCCTCGACAGGGGGCCGGTGGCTACACCTTC.